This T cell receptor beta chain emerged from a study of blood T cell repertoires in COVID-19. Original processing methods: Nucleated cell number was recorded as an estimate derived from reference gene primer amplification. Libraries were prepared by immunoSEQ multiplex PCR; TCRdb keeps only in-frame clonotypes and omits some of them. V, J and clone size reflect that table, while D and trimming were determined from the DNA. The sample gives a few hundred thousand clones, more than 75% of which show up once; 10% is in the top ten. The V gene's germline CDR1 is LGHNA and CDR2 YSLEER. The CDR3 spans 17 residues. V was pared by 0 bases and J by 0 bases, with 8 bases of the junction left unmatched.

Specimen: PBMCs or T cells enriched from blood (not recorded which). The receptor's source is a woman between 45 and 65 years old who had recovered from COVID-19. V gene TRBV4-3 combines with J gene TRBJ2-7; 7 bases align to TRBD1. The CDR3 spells CASSQDRTGPRSYEQYF. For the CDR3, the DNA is TGCGCCAGCAGCCAAGATCGGACAGGCCCTCGCTCCTACGAGCAGTACTTC.